This T cell receptor (beta chain) was found in a study of blood T cells in healthy people across ages. Trimming took 5 bases from V and 8 from J, leaving 12 bases between them. The CDR3 has 12 residues. Germline V gene sequence: CDR1 SGHTA, CDR2 FQGNSA. A second PCR of about 6 to 11 cycles used a sample-barcoded 5' primer and a J-beta primer mix. Each CDR3 protein is one row after TCRdb ran MiXCR on the 5' RACE reads. The sample shows 650,000 to 700,000 distinct CDR3 sequences, approximately 52% of them seen only once. Note on this clonotype: Its matching antigen is unknown.

Notes on the study in general: Versus aged donors, long-lived donors had higher diversity and more naive CD4+ cells. Observed TCR beta diversity per million T cells went down as age went up. This fall followed a roughly linear course with age.

The receptor was derived from a woman older than 75 in good health. The sequenced material came from blood. The genes are TRBV7-2 and TRBJ1-2, with D unclear. This CDR3 reads CASSPIAHGYTF. The DNA for the CDR3 is TGTGCCAGCAGCCCAATCGCACACGGCTACACCTTC.